This T cell receptor beta chain derives from a study of lymphopenia after photon versus proton radiotherapy. This clone was seen more than once but under ten times. This CDR3 spans 14 amino acids. V lost 7 bases to trimming and J lost 3 bases, with 14 bases between them. CDR1 is SGDLS and CDR2 is YYNGEE in the germline V gene. Profiling relied on immunoSEQ multiplex PCR, and the TCRdb table lists in-frame clones only, not all of them. The table has around 17,000 clones, more than 65% seen once. The gene calls are TRBV9 and TRBJ1-5, with TRBD1 as a possible D gene (5 bases). Sequenced material: peripheral blood, taken from a patient treated with proton-based radiotherapy. This receptor was identified in a man in his 70s with pancreatic cancer. This CDR3 reads CASDRGGYNQPQHF. The DNA of the CDR3 is TGTGCCAGCGATCGCGGGGGTTACAATCAGCCCCAGCATTTT. The entire variable domain, with the rest obtained from reference TRBV9 and TRBJ1-5, is as follows: DSGVTQTPKHLITATGQRVTLRCSPRSGDLSVYWYQQSLDQGLQFLIQYYNGEERAKGNILERFSAQQFPDLHSELNLSSLELGDSALYFCASDRGGYNQPQHFGDGTRLSIL.